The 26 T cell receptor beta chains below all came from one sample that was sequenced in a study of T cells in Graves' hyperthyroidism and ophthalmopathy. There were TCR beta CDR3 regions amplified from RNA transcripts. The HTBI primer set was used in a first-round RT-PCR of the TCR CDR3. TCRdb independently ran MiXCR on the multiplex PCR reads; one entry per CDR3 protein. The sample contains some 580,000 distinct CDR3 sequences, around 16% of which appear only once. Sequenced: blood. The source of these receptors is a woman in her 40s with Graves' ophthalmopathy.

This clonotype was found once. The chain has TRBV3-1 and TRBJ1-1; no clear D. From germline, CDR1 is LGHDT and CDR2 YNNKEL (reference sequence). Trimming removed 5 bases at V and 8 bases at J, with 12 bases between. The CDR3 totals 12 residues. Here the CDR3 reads CASSDPGEEAFF. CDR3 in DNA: TGTGCCAGCAGCGATCCGGGAGAAGAAGCTTTCTTT.

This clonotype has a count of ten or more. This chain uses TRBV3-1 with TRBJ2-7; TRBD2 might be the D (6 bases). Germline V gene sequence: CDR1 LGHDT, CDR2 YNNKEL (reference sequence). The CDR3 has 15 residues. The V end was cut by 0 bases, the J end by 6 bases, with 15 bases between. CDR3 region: CASSQEGGSPAEQYF. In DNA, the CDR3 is TGTGCCAGCAGCCAAGAGGGGGGTTCTCCCGCCGAGCAGTACTTC.

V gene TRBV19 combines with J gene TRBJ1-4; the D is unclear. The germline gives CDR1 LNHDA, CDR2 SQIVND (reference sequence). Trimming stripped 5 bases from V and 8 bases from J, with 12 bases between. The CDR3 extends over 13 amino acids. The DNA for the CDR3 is TGTGCCAGTAGTTTCAGTGGTCCGGAAAAACTGTTTTTT. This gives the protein CASSFSGPEKLFF. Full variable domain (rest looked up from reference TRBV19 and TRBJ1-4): DGGITQSPKYLFRKEGQNVTLSCEQNLNHDAMYWYRQDPGQGLRLIYYSQIVNDFQKGDIAEGYSVSREKKESFPLTVTSAQKNPTAFYLCASSFSGPEKLFFGSGTQLSVL.

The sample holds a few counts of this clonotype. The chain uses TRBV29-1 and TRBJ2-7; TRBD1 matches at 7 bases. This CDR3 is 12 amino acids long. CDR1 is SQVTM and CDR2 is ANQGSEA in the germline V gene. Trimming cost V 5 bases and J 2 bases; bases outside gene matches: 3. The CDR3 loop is CSVSTGAYEQYF. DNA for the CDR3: TGCAGCGTTTCCACAGGGGCCTACGAGCAGTACTTC.

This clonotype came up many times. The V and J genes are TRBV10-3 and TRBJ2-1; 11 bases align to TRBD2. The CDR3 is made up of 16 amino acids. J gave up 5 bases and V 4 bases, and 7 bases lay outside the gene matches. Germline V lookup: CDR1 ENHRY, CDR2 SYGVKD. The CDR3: CAISGMGLAVNNEQFF. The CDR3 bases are TGTGCCATCAGTGGGATGGGACTAGCGGTTAACAATGAGCAGTTCTTC.

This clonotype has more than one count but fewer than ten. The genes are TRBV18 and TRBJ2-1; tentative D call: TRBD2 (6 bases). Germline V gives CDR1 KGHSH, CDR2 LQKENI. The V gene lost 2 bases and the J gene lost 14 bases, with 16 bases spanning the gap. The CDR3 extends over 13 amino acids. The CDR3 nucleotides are TGTGCCAGCTCACCAGGGCGGGGCATGGGGGAGTTCTTC. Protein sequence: CASSPGRGMGEFF.

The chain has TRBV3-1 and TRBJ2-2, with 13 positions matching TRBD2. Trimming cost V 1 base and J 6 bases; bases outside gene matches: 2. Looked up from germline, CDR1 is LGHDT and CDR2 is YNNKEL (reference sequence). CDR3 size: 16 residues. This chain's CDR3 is CASSQGTSGRAGELFF. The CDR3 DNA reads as TGTGCCAGCAGCCAAGGGACTAGCGGGAGAGCCGGGGAGCTGTTTTTT.

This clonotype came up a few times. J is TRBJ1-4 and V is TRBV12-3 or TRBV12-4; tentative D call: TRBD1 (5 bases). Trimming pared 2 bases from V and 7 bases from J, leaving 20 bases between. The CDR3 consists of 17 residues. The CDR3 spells CASSLTRGPREGEKLFF. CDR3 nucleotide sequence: TGTGCCAGCAGTTTAACGCGCGGGCCCAGGGAAGGTGAAAAACTGTTTTTT.

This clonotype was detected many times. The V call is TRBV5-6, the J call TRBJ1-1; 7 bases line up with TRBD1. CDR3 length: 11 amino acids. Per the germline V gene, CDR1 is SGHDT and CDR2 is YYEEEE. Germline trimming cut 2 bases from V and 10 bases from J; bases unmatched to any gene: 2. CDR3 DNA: TGTGCCAGCAGCTTTCGGGACAGAGCTTTCTTT. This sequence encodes CASSFRDRAFF.

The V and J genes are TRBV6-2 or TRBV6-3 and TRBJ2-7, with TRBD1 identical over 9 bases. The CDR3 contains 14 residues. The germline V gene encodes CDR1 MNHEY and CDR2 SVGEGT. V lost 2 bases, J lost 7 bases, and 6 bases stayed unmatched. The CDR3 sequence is CASSYRRDRDEQYF. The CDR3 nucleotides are TGTGCCAGCAGTTACCGACGGGACAGGGATGAGCAGTACTTC.

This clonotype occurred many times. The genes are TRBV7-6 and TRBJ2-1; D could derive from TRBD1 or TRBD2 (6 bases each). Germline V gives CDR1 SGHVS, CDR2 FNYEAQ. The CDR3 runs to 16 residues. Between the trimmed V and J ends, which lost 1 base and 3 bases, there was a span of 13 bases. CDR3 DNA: TGTGCCAGCAGCTTAGAGGGGGGCGAATTCTACAATGAGCAGTTCTTC. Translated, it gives CASSLEGGEFYNEQFF.

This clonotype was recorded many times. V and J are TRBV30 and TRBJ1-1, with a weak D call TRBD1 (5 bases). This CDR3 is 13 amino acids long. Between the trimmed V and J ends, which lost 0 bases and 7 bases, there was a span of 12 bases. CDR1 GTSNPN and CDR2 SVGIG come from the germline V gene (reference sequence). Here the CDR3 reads CAWSVWSGLEAFF. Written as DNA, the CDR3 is TGTGCCTGGAGTGTATGGTCGGGACTTGAAGCTTTCTTT.

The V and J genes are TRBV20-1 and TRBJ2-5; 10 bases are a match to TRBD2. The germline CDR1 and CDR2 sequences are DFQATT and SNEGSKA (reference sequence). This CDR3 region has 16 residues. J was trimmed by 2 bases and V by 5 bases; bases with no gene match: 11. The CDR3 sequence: CSALPTAGGVQETQYF. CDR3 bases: TGCAGTGCTTTACCCACAGCGGGAGGGGTGCAAGAGACCCAGTACTTC.

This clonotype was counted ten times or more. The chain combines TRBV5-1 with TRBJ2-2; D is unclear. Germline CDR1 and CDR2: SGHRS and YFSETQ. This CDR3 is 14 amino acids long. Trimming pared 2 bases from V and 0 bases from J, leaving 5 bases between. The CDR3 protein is CASSFSTNTGELFF. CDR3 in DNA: TGCGCCAGCAGCTTCAGCACGAACACCGGGGAGCTGTTTTTT.

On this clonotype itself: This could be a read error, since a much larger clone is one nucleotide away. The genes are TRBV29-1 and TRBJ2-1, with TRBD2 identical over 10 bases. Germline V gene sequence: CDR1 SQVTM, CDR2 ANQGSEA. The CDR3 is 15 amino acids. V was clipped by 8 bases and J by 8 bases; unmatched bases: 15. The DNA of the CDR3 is TGCAGCTTAAGGGGCAGCGGGGGGGCCAACGATGAGCAGTTCTTC. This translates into CSLRGSGGANDEQFF.

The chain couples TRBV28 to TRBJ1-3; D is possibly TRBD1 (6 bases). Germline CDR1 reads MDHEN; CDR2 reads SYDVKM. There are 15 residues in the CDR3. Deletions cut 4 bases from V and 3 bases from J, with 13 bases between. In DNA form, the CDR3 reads TGTGCCAGCAGTTCAACAGGGTCGGGTGGAAACACCATATATTTT. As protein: CASSSTGSGGNTIYF.

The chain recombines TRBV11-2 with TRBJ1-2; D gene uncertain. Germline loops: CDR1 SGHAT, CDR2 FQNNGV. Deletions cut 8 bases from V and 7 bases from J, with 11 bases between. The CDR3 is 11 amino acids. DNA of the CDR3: TGTGCCAGCCATCGGGAAGGTGGCTACACCTTC. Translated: CASHREGGYTF.

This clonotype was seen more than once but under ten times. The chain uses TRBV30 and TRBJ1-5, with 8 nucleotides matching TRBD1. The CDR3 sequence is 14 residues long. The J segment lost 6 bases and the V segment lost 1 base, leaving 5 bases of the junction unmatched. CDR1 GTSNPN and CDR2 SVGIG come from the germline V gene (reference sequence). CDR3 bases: TGTGCCTGGAGTGCTGGGACAGGTAGTCAGCCCCAGCATTTT. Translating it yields CAWSAGTGSQPQHF.

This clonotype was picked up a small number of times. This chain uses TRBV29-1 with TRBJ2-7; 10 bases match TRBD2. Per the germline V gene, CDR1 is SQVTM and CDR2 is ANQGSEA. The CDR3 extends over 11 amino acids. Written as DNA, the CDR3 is TGCGCGGGAGGACTAGCGGACGAGCAGTACTTC. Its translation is CAGGLADEQYF.

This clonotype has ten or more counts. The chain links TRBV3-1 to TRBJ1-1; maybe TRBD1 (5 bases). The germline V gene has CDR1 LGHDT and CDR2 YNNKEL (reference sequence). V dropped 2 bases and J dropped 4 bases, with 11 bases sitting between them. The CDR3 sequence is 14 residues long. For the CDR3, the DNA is TGTGCCAGCAGCCAAAACGACAGAGCCACTGAAGCTTTCTTT. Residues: CASSQNDRATEAFF.

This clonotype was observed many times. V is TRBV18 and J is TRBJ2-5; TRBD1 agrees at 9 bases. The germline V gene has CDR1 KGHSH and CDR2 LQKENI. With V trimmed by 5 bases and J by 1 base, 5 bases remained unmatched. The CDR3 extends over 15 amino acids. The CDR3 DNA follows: TGTGCCAGCTCATCCCAGGACAGGGGCCAAGAGACCCAGTACTTC. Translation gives CASSSQDRGQETQYF.

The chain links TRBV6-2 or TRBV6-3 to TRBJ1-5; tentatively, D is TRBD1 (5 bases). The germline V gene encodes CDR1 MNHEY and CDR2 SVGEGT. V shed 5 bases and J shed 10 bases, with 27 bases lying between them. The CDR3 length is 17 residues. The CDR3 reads CASSQRDRPPISEPQHF. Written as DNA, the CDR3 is TGTGCCAGCAGTCAGCGGGACCGCCCACCCATATCGGAACCCCAGCATTTT.

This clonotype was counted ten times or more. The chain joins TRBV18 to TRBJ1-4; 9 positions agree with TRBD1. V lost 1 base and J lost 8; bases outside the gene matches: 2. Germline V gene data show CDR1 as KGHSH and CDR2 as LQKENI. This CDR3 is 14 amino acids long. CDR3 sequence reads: CASSPRDRDEKLFF. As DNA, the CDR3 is TGTGCCAGCTCACCACGGGACAGGGACGAAAAACTGTTTTTT.

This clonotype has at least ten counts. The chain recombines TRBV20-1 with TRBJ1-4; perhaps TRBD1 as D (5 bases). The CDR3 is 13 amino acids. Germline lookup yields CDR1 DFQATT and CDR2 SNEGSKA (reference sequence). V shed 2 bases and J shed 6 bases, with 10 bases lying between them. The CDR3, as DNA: TGCAGTGCTAGACCTCAGGGTCATGAAAAACTGTTTTTT. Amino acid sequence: CSARPQGHEKLFF.

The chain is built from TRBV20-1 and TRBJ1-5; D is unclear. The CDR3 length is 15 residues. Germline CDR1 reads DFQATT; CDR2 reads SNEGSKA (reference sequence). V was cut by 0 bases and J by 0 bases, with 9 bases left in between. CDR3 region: CSARDLQHSNQPQHF. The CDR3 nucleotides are TGCAGTGCTAGAGATCTCCAGCATAGCAATCAGCCCCAGCATTTT.

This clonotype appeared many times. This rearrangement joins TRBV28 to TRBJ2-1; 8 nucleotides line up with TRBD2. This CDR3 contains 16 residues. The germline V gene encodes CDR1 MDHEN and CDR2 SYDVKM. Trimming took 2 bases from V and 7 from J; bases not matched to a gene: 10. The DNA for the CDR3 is TGTGCCAGCAGTTTAGTGGGACTAGGGATTCCTAATGAGCAGTTCTTC. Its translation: CASSLVGLGIPNEQFF.